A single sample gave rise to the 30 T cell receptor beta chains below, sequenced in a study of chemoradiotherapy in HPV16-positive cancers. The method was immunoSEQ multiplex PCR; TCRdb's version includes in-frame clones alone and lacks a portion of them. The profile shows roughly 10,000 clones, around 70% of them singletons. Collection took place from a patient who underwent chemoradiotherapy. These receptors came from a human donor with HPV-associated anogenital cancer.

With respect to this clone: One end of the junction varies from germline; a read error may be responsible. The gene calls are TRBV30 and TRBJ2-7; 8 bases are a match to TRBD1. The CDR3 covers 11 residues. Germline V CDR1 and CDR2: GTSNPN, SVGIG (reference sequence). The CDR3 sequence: CAWSVYRGFLF. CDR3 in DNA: TGTGCCTGGAGTGTCTACAGGGGGTTTTTATTC.

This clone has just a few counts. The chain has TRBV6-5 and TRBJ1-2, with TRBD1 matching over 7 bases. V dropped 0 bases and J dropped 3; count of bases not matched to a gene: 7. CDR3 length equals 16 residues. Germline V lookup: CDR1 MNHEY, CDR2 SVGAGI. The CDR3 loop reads CASSYSLTGQYYGYTF. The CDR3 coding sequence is TGTGCCAGCAGTTACTCACTCACGGGACAGTACTATGGCTACACCTTC.

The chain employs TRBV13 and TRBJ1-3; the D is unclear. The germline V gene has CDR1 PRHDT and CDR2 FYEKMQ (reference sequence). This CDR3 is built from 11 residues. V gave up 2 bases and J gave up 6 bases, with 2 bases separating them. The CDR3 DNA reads TGTGCCAGCAGCTTACTAAACACCATATATTTT. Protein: CASSLLNTIYF.

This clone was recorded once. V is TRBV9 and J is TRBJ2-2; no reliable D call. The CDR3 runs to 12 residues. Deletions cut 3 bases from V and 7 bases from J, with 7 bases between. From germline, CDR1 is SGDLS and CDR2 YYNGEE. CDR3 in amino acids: CASSEWDGELFF. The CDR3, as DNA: TGTGCCAGCAGCGAGTGGGACGGGGAGCTGTTTTTT. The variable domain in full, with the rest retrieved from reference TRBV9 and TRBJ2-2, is DSGVTQTPKHLITATGQRVTLRCSPRSGDLSVYWYQQSLDQGLQFLIQYYNGEERAKGNILERFSAQQFPDLHSELNLSSLELGDSALYFCASSEWDGELFFGEGSRLTVL.

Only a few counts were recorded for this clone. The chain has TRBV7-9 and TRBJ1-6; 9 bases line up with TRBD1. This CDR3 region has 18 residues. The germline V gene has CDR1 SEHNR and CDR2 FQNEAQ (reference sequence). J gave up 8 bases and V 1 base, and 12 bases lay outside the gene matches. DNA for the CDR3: TGTGCCAGCAGCTTAGTTAGCGGCGGGACAGGGAGCGATTCACCCCTCCACTTT. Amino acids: CASSLVSGGTGSDSPLHF.

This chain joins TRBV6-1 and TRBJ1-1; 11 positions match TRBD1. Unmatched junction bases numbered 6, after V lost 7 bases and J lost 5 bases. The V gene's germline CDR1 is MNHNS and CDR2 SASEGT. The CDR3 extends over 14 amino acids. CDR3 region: CASNLDRGLTEAFF. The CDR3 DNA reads TGTGCCAGCAACCTGGACAGGGGGCTGACTGAAGCTTTCTTT.

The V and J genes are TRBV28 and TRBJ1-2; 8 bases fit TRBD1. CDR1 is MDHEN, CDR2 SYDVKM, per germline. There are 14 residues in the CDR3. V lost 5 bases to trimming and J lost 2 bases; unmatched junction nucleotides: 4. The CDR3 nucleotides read TGTGCCAGCAGTCGTGACAGGGGAAACTATGGCTACACCTTC. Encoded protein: CASSRDRGNYGYTF.

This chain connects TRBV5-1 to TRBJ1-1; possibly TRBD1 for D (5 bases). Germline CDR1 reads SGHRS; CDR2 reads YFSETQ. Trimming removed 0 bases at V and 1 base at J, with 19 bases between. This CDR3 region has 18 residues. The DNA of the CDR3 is TGCGCCAGCAGCTTGGCTTTCCGGGGGATCGGCGAGAACACTGAAGCTTTCTTT. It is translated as CASSLAFRGIGENTEAFF.

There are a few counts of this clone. The chain's CDR3 is CASNARGVAAYNEQFF. CDR3 nucleotide sequence: TGTGCCAGCAACGCCAGGGGGGTAGCGGCCTACAATGAGCAGTTCTTC. J is TRBJ2-1 and V is TRBV6-6, with D tentatively TRBD1 (7 bases). Trimming took 7 bases from V and 2 from J, leaving 18 bases between them. The germline gives CDR1 MNHNY, CDR2 SVGAGI (reference sequence). The CDR3 covers 16 residues.

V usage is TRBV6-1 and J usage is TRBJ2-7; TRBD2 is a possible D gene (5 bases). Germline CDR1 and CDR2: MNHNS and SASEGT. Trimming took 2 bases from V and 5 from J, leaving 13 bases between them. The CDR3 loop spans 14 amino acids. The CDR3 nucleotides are TGTGCCAGCAGTGAATCAGCGGAGGTGGACGAGCAGTACGTC. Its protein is CASSESAEVDEQYV.

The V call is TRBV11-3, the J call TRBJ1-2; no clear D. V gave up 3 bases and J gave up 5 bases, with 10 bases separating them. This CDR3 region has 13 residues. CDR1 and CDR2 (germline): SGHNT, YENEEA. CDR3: CASSFGGGYGYTF. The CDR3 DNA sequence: TGTGCCAGCAGCTTTGGTGGTGGGTATGGCTACACCTTC.

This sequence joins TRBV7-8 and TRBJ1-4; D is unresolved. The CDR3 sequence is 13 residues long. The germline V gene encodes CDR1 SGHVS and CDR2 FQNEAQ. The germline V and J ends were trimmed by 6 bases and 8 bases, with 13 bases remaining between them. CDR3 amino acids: CASRRHGREKLFF. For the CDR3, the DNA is TGTGCCAGCAGAAGACACGGTCGAGAAAAACTGTTTTTT.

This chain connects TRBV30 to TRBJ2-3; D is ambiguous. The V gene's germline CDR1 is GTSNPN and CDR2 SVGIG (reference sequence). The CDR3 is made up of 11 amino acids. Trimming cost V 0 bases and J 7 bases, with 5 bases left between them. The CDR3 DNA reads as TGTGCCTGGAGTGTACAGAATACGCAGTATTTT. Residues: CAWSVQNTQYF.

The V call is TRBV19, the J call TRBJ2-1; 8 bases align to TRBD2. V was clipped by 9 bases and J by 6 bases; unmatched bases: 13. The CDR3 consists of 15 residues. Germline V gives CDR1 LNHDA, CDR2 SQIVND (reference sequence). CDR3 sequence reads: CASRGGTRAVNEQFF. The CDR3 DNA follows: TGTGCCAGCCGGGGGGGGACTAGGGCGGTCAATGAGCAGTTCTTC.

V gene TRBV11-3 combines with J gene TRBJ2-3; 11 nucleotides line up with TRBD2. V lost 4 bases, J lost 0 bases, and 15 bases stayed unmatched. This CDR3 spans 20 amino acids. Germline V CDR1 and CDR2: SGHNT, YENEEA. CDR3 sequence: CASSSGDIIAGGPSTDTQYF. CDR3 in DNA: TGTGCCAGCAGCTCCGGGGACATCATAGCGGGGGGGCCGAGCACAGATACGCAGTATTTT.

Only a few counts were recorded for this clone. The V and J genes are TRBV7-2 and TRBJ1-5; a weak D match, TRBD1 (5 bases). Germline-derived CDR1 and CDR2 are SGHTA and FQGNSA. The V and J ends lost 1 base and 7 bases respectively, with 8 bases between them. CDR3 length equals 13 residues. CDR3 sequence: CASSLEGHQPQHF. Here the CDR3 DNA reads TGTGCCAGCAGCTTAGAGGGGCACCAGCCCCAGCATTTT.

The CDR3 protein is CASHIGGSNTEAFF. CDR3 bases: TGTGCCAGCCACATCGGGGGGTCGAACACTGAAGCTTTCTTT. V gene TRBV18 combines with J gene TRBJ1-1; weak D call: TRBD1 (5 bases). The length of the CDR3 is 14 residues. Germline V lookup: CDR1 KGHSH, CDR2 LQKENI. V lost 8 bases, J lost 1 base, and 14 bases lay in between.

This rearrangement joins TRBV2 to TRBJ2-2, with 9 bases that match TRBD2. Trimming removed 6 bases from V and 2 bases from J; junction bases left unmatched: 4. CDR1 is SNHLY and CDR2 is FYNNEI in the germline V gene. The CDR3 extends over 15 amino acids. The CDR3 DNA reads TGTGCCAGCAGCCCGGGACTAGCAAACACCGGGGAGCTGTTTTTT. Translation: CASSPGLANTGELFF.

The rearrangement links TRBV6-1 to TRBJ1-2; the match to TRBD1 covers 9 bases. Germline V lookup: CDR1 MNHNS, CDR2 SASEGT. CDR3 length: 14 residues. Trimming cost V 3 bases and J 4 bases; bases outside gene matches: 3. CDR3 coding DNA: TGTGCCAGCAGTGAGGGGACAGGGCTCTATGGCTACACCTTC. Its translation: CASSEGTGLYGYTF.

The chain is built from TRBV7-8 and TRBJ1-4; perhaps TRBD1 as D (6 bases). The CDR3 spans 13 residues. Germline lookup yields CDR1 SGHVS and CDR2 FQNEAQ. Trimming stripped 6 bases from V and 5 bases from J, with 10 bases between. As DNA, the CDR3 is TGTGCCAGCAGAGGACAGTTCAATGAAAAACTGTTTTTT. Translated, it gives CASRGQFNEKLFF.

The DNA of the CDR3 is TGTGCCAGTAGTATACTCTCGGGGGGCTATGGCTACACCTTC. It translates to CASSILSGGYGYTF. This chain connects TRBV19 to TRBJ1-2, with D tentatively TRBD1 (5 bases). The V gene lost 2 bases and the J gene lost 4 bases, with 11 bases spanning the gap. The CDR3 extends over 14 amino acids. CDR1 is LNHDA and CDR2 is SQIVND in the germline V gene (reference sequence).

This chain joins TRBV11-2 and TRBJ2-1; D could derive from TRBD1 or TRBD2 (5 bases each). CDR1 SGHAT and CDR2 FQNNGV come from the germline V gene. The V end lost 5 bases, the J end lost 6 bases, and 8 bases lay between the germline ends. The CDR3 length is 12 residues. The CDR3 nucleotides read TGTGCCAGCAGCCCGGGGCTCAATGAGCAGTTCTTC. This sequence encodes CASSPGLNEQFF.

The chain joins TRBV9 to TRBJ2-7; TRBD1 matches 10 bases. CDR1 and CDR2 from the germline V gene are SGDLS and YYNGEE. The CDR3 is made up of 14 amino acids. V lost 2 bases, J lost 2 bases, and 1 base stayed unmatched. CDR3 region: CASSVGTGAYEQYF. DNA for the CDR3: TGTGCCAGCAGCGTGGGGACAGGGGCCTACGAGCAGTACTTC.

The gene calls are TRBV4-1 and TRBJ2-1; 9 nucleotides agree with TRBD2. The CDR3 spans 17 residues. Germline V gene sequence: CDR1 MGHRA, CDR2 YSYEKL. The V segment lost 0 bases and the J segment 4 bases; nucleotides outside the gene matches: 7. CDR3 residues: CASSQEGGLAFYNEQFF. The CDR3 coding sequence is TGCGCCAGCAGCCAAGAAGGCGGACTAGCGTTTTACAATGAGCAGTTCTTC.

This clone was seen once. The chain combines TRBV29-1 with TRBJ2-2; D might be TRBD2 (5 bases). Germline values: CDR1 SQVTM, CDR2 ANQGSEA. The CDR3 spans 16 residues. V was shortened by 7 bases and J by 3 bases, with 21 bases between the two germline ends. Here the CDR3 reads CSAGGGRGWDTGELFF. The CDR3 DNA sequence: TGCAGCGCAGGAGGCGGACGGGGTTGGGACACCGGGGAGCTGTTTTTT.

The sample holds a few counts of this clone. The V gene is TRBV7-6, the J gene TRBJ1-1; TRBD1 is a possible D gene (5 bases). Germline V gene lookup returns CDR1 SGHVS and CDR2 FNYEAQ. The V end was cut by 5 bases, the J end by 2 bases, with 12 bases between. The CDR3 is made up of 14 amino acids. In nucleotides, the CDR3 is TGTGCCAGCAGCGGGGACGGATTTAACACTGAAGCTTTCTTT. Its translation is CASSGDGFNTEAFF.

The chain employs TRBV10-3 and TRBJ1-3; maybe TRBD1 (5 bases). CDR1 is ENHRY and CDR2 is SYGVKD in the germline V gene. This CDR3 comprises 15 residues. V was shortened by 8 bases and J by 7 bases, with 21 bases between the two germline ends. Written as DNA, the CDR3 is TGTGCCATCGGGGGGACTGGTGGCTACCGGAACACCATATATTTT. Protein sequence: CAIGGTGGYRNTIYF.

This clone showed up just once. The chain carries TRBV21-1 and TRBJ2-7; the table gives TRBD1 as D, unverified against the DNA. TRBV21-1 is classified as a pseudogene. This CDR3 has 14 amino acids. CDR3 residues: CASSVQGFLYEQYF. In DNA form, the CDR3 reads TGTGCCAGCAGCGTACAGGGCTTCCTCTACGAGCAGTACTTC.

The CDR3 DNA reads TGTGCCAGCAGCTTAGACCGGATTTTGTACAATGAGCAGTTCTTC. Protein product: CASSLDRILYNEQFF. The genes are TRBV11-2 and TRBJ2-1, with no clear D. CDR1 and CDR2 from the germline V gene are SGHAT and FQNNGV. With 0 bases removed from V and 4 bases from J, the gap between germline ends came to 10 bases. The CDR3 has 15 residues.

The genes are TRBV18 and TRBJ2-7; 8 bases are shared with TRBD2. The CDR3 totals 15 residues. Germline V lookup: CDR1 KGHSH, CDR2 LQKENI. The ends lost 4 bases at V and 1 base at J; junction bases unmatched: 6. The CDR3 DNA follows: TGTGCCAGCTCACGAGGGCGACTAGCGTCCTACGAGCAGTACTTC. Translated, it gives CASSRGRLASYEQYF.